One sample yielded the 14 T cell receptor beta chains listed below, sequenced in a study of beta chain features in type 1 diabetes (dated by TCRdb to between 2017 and 2018). To prepare the library, the immunoSEQ multiplex PCR assay was applied. The High Capacity cDNA Reverse Transcription Kit was used to reverse transcribe all of the isolated RNA, meaning that expressed TCRB transcripts were what got sequenced. TCRdb obtained this table from immuneACCESS and retained in-frame rearrangements with V and J assigned. These tables miss some clones; where compared with another copy, unresolved V genes account for less than half of the shortfall, and the remainder is unexplained. This sample holds under 250,000 clones; over 12% were observed only once. The ten largest clones take up roughly 0.028% of the sample. The specimen was naive CD4+ T cells from blood. The label giving this sample's cell subset or site can be read as: true naive CD4+ T cells. These receptors originate from a woman in her forties in good health.

The V and J genes are TRBV6-6 and TRBJ2-3; a weak D match, TRBD2 (5 bases). V was pared by 7 bases and J by 3 bases, with 11 bases between. The germline V gene encodes CDR1 MNHNY and CDR2 SVGAGI (reference sequence). The CDR3 contains 13 residues. Here the CDR3 reads CASTHRGTDTQYF. For the CDR3, the DNA is TGTGCCAGCACACATCGGGGTACAGATACGCAGTATTTT.

A few counts support this clone. CDR3 sequence (DNA): TGTGCCAGTAGTTACCGGGACAGCTATGGCTACACCTTC. It codes for CASSYRDSYGYTF. The J gene is TRBJ1-2, the V gene TRBV19; TRBD1 matches at 7 bases. This CDR3 is built from 13 residues. V trimming: 5 bases; J trimming: 4 bases; junction bases outside the gene matches: 4. CDR1 LNHDA and CDR2 SQIVND come from the germline V gene (reference sequence).

The chain uses TRBV2 and TRBJ1-2, with 7 bases that match TRBD1. This CDR3 comprises 16 residues. Germline assignment: CDR1 SNHLY and CDR2 FYNNEI. V dropped 4 bases and J dropped 0; count of bases not matched to a gene: 8. Here the CDR3 DNA reads TGTGCCAGCAGTGGGCGACAGGGAGGAGCTAACTATGGCTACACCTTC. Translating it yields CASSGRQGGANYGYTF.

This clone was picked up a small number of times. CDR3 DNA sequence: TGTGCCAGCAGTTACGAGCGTCTGGCGCAGTATTTT. This gives the protein CASSYERLAQYF. This chain joins TRBV6-6 and TRBJ2-3; D call uncertain. CDR1 MNHNY and CDR2 SVGAGI come from the germline V gene (reference sequence). V was trimmed by 2 bases and J by 10 bases, leaving 10 bases between them. There are 12 residues in the CDR3.

The chain links TRBV2 to TRBJ1-5; TRBD1 aligns across 7 bases. This CDR3 is built from 15 residues. Germline V gives CDR1 SNHLY, CDR2 FYNNEI. The V gene end was trimmed by 6 bases and the J gene end by 4 bases; junction bases not matched to a gene: 9. CDR3 in amino acids: CASRAHRDRNQPQHF. Here the CDR3 DNA reads TGTGCCAGCAGGGCACACCGGGACAGAAATCAGCCCCAGCATTTT. Combining the CDR3 with reference TRBV2 and TRBJ1-5 gives the whole variable domain EPEVTQTPSHQVTQMGQEVILRCVPISNHLYFYWYRQILGQKVEFLVSFYNNEISEKSEIFDDQFSVERPDGSNFTLKIRSTKLEDSAMYFCASRAHRDRNQPQHFGDGTRLSIL.

This chain links TRBV18 with TRBJ2-2; 9 bases line up with TRBD1. Looked up from germline, CDR1 is KGHSH and CDR2 is LQKENI. This CDR3 has 13 amino acids. V dropped 4 bases and J dropped 6; count of bases not matched to a gene: 0. The chain's CDR3 is CASSRDRAGELFF. The CDR3 nucleotides read TGTGCCAGCTCACGGGACAGGGCCGGGGAGCTGTTTTTT.

The chain employs TRBV7-2 and TRBJ1-5; D is perhaps TRBD1 (5 bases). This CDR3 has 16 amino acids. With 4 bases removed from V and 3 bases from J, the gap between germline ends came to 16 bases. Germline CDR1 and CDR2: SGHTA and FQGNSA. CDR3 loop: CASSSKVRAPNQPQHF. CDR3 sequence (DNA): TGTGCCAGCAGCTCTAAAGTCAGGGCCCCCAATCAGCCCCAGCATTTT.

This clone was counted a few times. This sample includes further DNA sequences coding for the same CDR3. The rearrangement uses TRBV18 and TRBJ1-1; a possible D gene is TRBD1 (5 bases). Per the germline V gene, CDR1 is KGHSH and CDR2 is LQKENI. Trimming cost V 6 bases and J 0 bases, with 8 bases left between them. The CDR3 loop spans 13 amino acids. DNA for the CDR3: TGTGCCAGCTCCCAGGGTCTGAACACTGAAGCTTTCTTT. It specifies CASSQGLNTEAFF.

In its sample, this clone was seen once. This chain uses TRBV23-1 with TRBJ2-2; D might be TRBD2 (5 bases). TRBV23-1 counts as an open reading frame of uncertain function. The CDR3 length is 16 residues. V lost 0 bases and J lost 5, with 13 bases in between. The CDR3 coding sequence is TGCGCCAGCAGTCAATCCTTTAATCCGGGGACCGGGGAGCTGTTTTTT. Translation: CASSQSFNPGTGELFF.

The chain uses TRBV12-5 and TRBJ2-7; 7 bases agree with TRBD1. V lost 0 bases, J lost 5 bases, and 10 bases stayed unmatched. Per the germline V gene, CDR1 is LGHNT and CDR2 is FRNRAP. The CDR3 runs 16 residues. CDR3 coding DNA: TGTGCTAGTGGTTTGGTACTGGGACAGAAGGGCCACGAGCAGTACTTC. Protein sequence: CASGLVLGQKGHEQYF.

The rearrangement uses TRBV7-9 and TRBJ2-5; D call uncertain. This CDR3 has 13 amino acids. V lost 1 base, J lost 6 bases, and 9 bases lay in between. CDR1 is SEHNR, CDR2 FQNEAQ, per germline (reference sequence). The CDR3 bases are TGTGCCAGCAGCTTAGGGTCAGCGCAGACCCAGTACTTC. Protein: CASSLGSAQTQYF.

This clone was observed at least ten times. The J gene is TRBJ2-1, the V gene TRBV7-9; 10 nucleotides match TRBD1. The CDR3 length is 15 residues. CDR1 and CDR2 from the germline V gene are SEHNR and FQNEAQ (reference sequence). The V gene end was trimmed by 5 bases and the J gene end by 5 bases; junction bases not matched to a gene: 6. The DNA of the CDR3 is TGTGCCAGCAGCCAAGACAGGGGGCTACACAATGAGCAGTTCTTC. The encoded protein is CASSQDRGLHNEQFF.

This clone was found a few times. CDR3 in DNA: TGTGCCAGCAGCACCGGACAGGGAAATACCGGGGAGCTGTTTTTT. The encoded protein is CASSTGQGNTGELFF. The rearrangement uses TRBV7-9 and TRBJ2-2; the match to TRBD1 covers 8 bases. V shed 5 bases and J 5 bases; nucleotides not matched to a gene: 7. Germline V CDR1 and CDR2: SEHNR, FQNEAQ (reference sequence). This CDR3 comprises 15 residues.

This clone was recorded a few times. This sequence joins TRBV7-9 and TRBJ1-2, with no clear D. The V gene's germline CDR1 is SEHNR and CDR2 FQNEAQ (reference sequence). With 1 base removed from V and 4 bases from J, the gap between germline ends came to 16 bases. The CDR3 extends over 16 amino acids. CDR3 nucleotides: TGTGCCAGCAGCTTAGAAGGAGGATTAAAACTCTATGGCTACACCTTC. Its protein is CASSLEGGLKLYGYTF.